Below are 20 T cell receptor beta chains sequenced from a single sample in a study of cytomegalovirus exposure and HLA in healthy donors. Use of 60 Vbeta and 13 Jbeta primers characterized the PCR. Produced via immunoSEQ multiplex PCR; TCRdb's table is partial and in-frame only. The table has about 160,000 clones, roughly four fifths seen once. Sequencing was carried out using PBMCs. These receptors were collected from a woman under 30 in good health and CMV-seronegative.

The chain links TRBV6-6 to TRBJ2-2; D is uncertain. The germline V gene has CDR1 MNHNY and CDR2 SVGAGI (reference sequence). V dropped 4 bases and J dropped 7 bases, with 4 bases sitting between them. CDR3 length equals 11 residues. This CDR3 is CASSFVGELFF. As DNA, the CDR3 is TGTGCCAGCAGTTTCGTCGGGGAGCTGTTTTTT.

Note on this clone: The germline gene is not matched at one end of the junction; a read error may be the cause. The gene calls are TRBV7-9 and TRBJ2-7; D possibly corresponds to TRBD2 (6 bases). The CDR3 contains 12 residues. Germline V gene data show CDR1 as SEHNR and CDR2 as FQNEAQ (reference sequence). The CDR3 loop reads CSSGGLWDEQYF. The CDR3 DNA follows: TGTTCCAGCGGAGGGCTCTGGGACGAGCAGTACTTC.

This clone was counted a single time. The rearrangement uses TRBV30 and TRBJ2-7; 9 bases fit TRBD1. Germline V lookup: CDR1 GTSNPN, CDR2 SVGIG (reference sequence). The V gene end was trimmed by 2 bases and the J gene end by 3 bases; junction bases not matched to a gene: 2. The CDR3 loop spans 13 amino acids. The DNA for the CDR3 is TGTGCCTGGAGTAGACAGGGGGGCTACGAGCAGTACTTC. Translated: CAWSRQGGYEQYF.

This clone was counted a few times. The chain recombines TRBV4-1 with TRBJ1-6; 7 bases agree with TRBD1. J gave up 8 bases and V 0 bases, and 7 bases lay outside the gene matches. Germline values: CDR1 MGHRA, CDR2 YSYEKL. The CDR3 has 16 residues. The CDR3 DNA reads TGCGCCAGCAGCCAAGAGTCGACAGGGTCGCATTCACCCCTCCACTTT. Its protein is CASSQESTGSHSPLHF.

The chain combines TRBV9 with TRBJ2-7; 8 nucleotides agree with TRBD1. Trimming cost V 4 bases and J 6 bases; bases outside gene matches: 21. Germline assignment: CDR1 SGDLS and CDR2 YYNGEE. CDR3 length: 18 residues. The CDR3 sequence is CASSSSAGQGFQRGEQYF. In DNA form, the CDR3 reads TGTGCCAGCAGCTCCTCGGCCGGACAGGGCTTTCAACGGGGCGAGCAGTACTTC. The whole variable domain, remainder taken from reference TRBV9 and TRBJ2-7, is DSGVTQTPKHLITATGQRVTLRCSPRSGDLSVYWYQQSLDQGLQFLIQYYNGEERAKGNILERFSAQQFPDLHSELNLSSLELGDSALYFCASSSSAGQGFQRGEQYFGPGTRLTVT.

V gene TRBV28 combines with J gene TRBJ2-7; 8 bases match TRBD2. The germline CDR1 and CDR2 sequences are MDHEN and SYDVKM. This CDR3 comprises 14 residues. V trimming: 3 bases; J trimming: 4 bases; junction bases outside the gene matches: 5. The CDR3 loop reads CASSFGTRGYEQYF. For the CDR3, the DNA is TGTGCCAGCAGTTTCGGGACTAGAGGGTACGAGCAGTACTTC.

This sequence joins TRBV7-3 and TRBJ2-2; TRBD2 agrees at 9 bases. The germline V gene has CDR1 SGHTA and CDR2 FQGTGA. The V and J ends lost 5 bases and 5 bases, in that order; junction bases with no gene match: 6. The CDR3 loop spans 15 amino acids. The CDR3 sequence is CASSGNLAGTGELFF. CDR3 DNA sequence: TGTGCCAGCAGCGGAAACCTAGCGGGGACCGGGGAGCTGTTTTTT.

The chain combines TRBV5-1 with TRBJ2-1, with 13 bases lining up with TRBD2. Germline CDR1 reads SGHRS; CDR2 reads YFSETQ. V gave up 0 bases and J gave up 5 bases; unmatched junction bases: 2. The CDR3 length is 16 residues. CDR3 amino acids: CASSLGGTSGNNEQFF. The CDR3, as DNA: TGCGCCAGCAGCTTGGGAGGGACTAGCGGGAACAATGAGCAGTTCTTC.

J is TRBJ2-2 and V is TRBV28; tentatively, D is TRBD1 (5 bases). Germline CDR1 is MDHEN and CDR2 is SYDVKM. This CDR3 is built from 19 residues. Trimming took 6 bases from V and 3 from J, leaving 26 bases between them. The CDR3, as DNA: TGTGCCAGCAGGCTATCTCCGGCAGGGCAGTACTTGGACACCGGGGAGCTGTTTTTT. It yields the protein CASRLSPAGQYLDTGELFF.

The V and J genes are TRBV29-1 and TRBJ1-1, with D maybe TRBD1 (5 bases). The length of the CDR3 is 13 residues. The V gene lost 3 bases and the J gene lost 1 base, with 9 bases spanning the gap. CDR1 SQVTM and CDR2 ANQGSEA come from the germline V gene. The CDR3 DNA reads as TGCAGCGTTGAGCGACAGAGGAACACTGAAGCTTTCTTT. Encoded protein: CSVERQRNTEAFF.

This chain connects TRBV7-6 to TRBJ1-4; possible D gene TRBD1, 6 bases. Trimming stripped 1 base from V and 8 bases from J, with 17 bases between. This CDR3 has 16 amino acids. CDR1 SGHVS and CDR2 FNYEAQ come from the germline V gene. DNA for the CDR3: TGTGCCAGCAGCTTAGGGAGCAGGGGATTATACGAAAAACTGTTTTTT. This sequence encodes CASSLGSRGLYEKLFF.

The V and J genes are TRBV7-6 and TRBJ2-7, with 7 positions matching TRBD1. The V gene end was trimmed by 2 bases and the J gene end by 0 bases; junction bases not matched to a gene: 10. Germline loops: CDR1 SGHVS, CDR2 FNYEAQ. The CDR3 covers 17 residues. CDR3 region: CASSLTKDRALSYEQYF. In DNA, the CDR3 is TGTGCCAGCAGCTTAACCAAAGACAGGGCGCTCTCCTACGAGCAGTACTTC. Full variable domain (rest looked up from reference TRBV7-6 and TRBJ2-7): GAGVSQSPRYKVTKRGQDVALRCDPISGHVSLYWYRQALGQGPEFLTYFNYEAQQDKSGLPNDRFSAERPEGSISTLTIQRTEQRDSAMYRCASSLTKDRALSYEQYFGPGTRLTVT.

The chain is built from TRBV2 and TRBJ2-2; 9 bases are a match to TRBD1. The CDR3 length is 14 residues. Per the germline V gene, CDR1 is SNHLY and CDR2 is FYNNEI. After removal of 6 bases from V and 5 bases from J, the junction contained 4 bases not matched to a gene. CDR3 region: CASRGTGQTGELFF. CDR3 nucleotides: TGTGCCAGCAGGGGGACAGGGCAAACCGGGGAGCTGTTTTTT. The full variable domain, rest sourced from reference TRBV2 and TRBJ2-2, is EPEVTQTPSHQVTQMGQEVILRCVPISNHLYFYWYRQILGQKVEFLVSFYNNEISEKSEIFDDQFSVERPDGSNFTLKIRSTKLEDSAMYFCASRGTGQTGELFFGEGSRLTVL.

The V and J genes are TRBV15 and TRBJ2-7; 7 nucleotides align to TRBD1. Germline CDR1 LNHNV, CDR2 YYDKDF (reference sequence). The V segment lost 6 bases and the J segment 3 bases; nucleotides outside the gene matches: 5. CDR3 length: 13 residues. CDR3 nucleotides: TGTGCCACCAGTACGGGACAGAACTACGAGCAGTACTTC. Protein sequence: CATSTGQNYEQYF.

This chain links TRBV6-1 with TRBJ1-1; tentatively, D is TRBD1 (6 bases). Germline-derived CDR1 and CDR2 are MNHNS and SASEGT. V was trimmed by 4 bases and J by 4 bases, leaving 19 bases between them. This CDR3 is built from 16 residues. The DNA of the CDR3 is TGTGCCAGCAGTGGAAGGGGGGGTGGCCTCGGCACTGAAGCTTTCTTT. Residues: CASSGRGGGLGTEAFF.

The V call is TRBV11-2, the J call TRBJ1-2, with D possibly TRBD1 on 5 matching bases. The CDR3 runs to 15 residues. The V end lost 4 bases, the J end lost 2 bases, and 14 bases lay between the germline ends. Germline values: CDR1 SGHAT, CDR2 FQNNGV. CDR3 nucleotides: TGTGCCAGCAGCTCCAGGGTGGCCGACAACTATGGCTACACCTTC. This codes for CASSSRVADNYGYTF.

This rearrangement joins TRBV29-1 to TRBJ2-1; 9 bases are a match to TRBD2. CDR1 is SQVTM and CDR2 is ANQGSEA in the germline V gene. Trimming cost V 4 bases and J 6 bases; bases outside gene matches: 7. CDR3 size: 14 residues. CDR3: CSVGQLLAGNEQFF. DNA for the CDR3: TGCAGCGTTGGACAGCTACTAGCGGGCAATGAGCAGTTCTTC.

The V gene is TRBV25-1, the J gene TRBJ1-1; 7 bases fit TRBD1. Unmatched junction bases numbered 11, after V lost 3 bases and J lost 4 bases. The CDR3 sequence is 16 residues long. The germline CDR1 and CDR2 sequences are MGHDK and SYGVNS. CDR3 bases: TGTGCCAGCAGTGATATAGGCAGGGGGATCGGCACTGAAGCTTTCTTT. Translating gives CASSDIGRGIGTEAFF.

The CDR3 DNA follows: TGTGCCAGCGCTCAGAGCGGCGGGGGGGCCTATGAGCAGTTCTTC. This encodes CASAQSGGGAYEQFF. The chain uses TRBV4-2 and TRBJ2-1; 9 bases line up with TRBD2. Germline-derived CDR1 and CDR2 are LGHNA and YNFKEQ. With V trimmed by 8 bases and J by 8 bases, 13 bases remained unmatched. The CDR3 runs 15 residues.

This clone was counted only a few times. This chain joins TRBV7-9 and TRBJ1-1; D unresolved. Germline V gene data show CDR1 as SEHNR and CDR2 as FQNEAQ (reference sequence). The V end lost 4 bases, the J end lost 8 bases, and 17 bases lay between the germline ends. The CDR3 covers 14 residues. CDR3 coding DNA: TGTGCCAGCAGCTACCGGGAGAGGGTTTTGGAAGCTTTCTTT. The encoded protein is CASSYRERVLEAFF. Variable domain in full (rest from reference TRBV7-9 and TRBJ1-1): DTGVSQNPRHKITKRGQNVTFRCDPISEHNRLYWYRQTLGQGPEFLTYFQNEAQLEKSRLLSDRFSAERPKGSFSTLEIQRTEQGDSAMYLCASSYRERVLEAFFGQGTRLTVV.